This T cell receptor (beta chain) was documented in a study of cytomegalovirus exposure and HLA in healthy donors. Overall study: Most genotyped donors, 81% of 398, had Caucasian-associated genetic ancestry. Whole-study results and caveats: The sole available immune exposure information was CMV serostatus. Presence/absence analyses took donor sequencing depth as roughly uniform. Most TCRs appeared rarely, but some public TCRs recurred in many donors.

Notes on this clone: What it binds is unknown.

This CDR3 is 13 amino acids long. Germline CDR1 reads SGHTA; CDR2 reads FQGNSA. V was pared by 2 bases and J by 6 bases, with 8 bases between. The PCR used 60 Vbeta and 13 Jbeta primers. TCRdb's table, derived via immunoSEQ multiplex PCR, lists solely in-frame clones and lacks some. The listing contains around 100,000 clones. The V call is TRBV7-2, the J call TRBJ1-5; D unclear. The sequencing input was PBMCs. This sequence originates from a man aged 50 or older in good health and CMV-seronegative. Here the CDR3 reads CASSLTSVQPQHF. CDR3 nucleotides: TGTGCCAGCAGCTTAACGTCGGTTCAGCCCCAGCATTTT.